This TCR beta chain derives from a study of cytomegalovirus exposure and HLA in healthy donors. Primers included in the PCR were 60 Vbeta and 13 Jbeta primers. Sequenced by immunoSEQ multiplex PCR; TCRdb stores in-frame clones only, minus some. The repertoire includes hundreds of thousands of clones, around 73% of them detected once, and less than 4.5% sits in the top ten. Germline CDR1 is SGDLS and CDR2 is YYNGEE. The CDR3 length is 17 residues. V shed 3 bases and J 1 base; nucleotides not matched to a gene: 9. A few counts support this clone. The sequence came from a male donor in good health and CMV-seronegative. The sequenced material came from PBMCs. This chain links TRBV9 with TRBJ2-7, with 11 bases fitting TRBD2. The CDR3 nucleotides read TGTGCCAGCAGCGAGGGACTAGCGGAGGGGGGGTCCTACGAGCAGTACTTC. Its protein product is CASSEGLAEGGSYEQYF.